Listed below are T cell receptor beta chains from one sample, sequenced in a study of metastatic and nonmetastatic thyroid tumors. TCRdb re-called the PCR reads with MiXCR. The sample lists tens of thousands of clones; approximately 17% were seen once. Specimen: tumor tissue. These receptors all stem from a female donor with papillary thyroid cancer or a benign thyroid nodule (not recorded which). Some clones in this sample may be carry-over from other donors' samples. CDR3s include the opening cysteine and the closing phenylalanine or tryptophan. D genes are given only for firm matches. Some rows have no size entry. The others give once, few or many, or a class for an expanded clone.

V gene	D gene	clone size	J gene	CDR3 protein	CDR3 DNA
TRBV11-1	NA	NA	TRBJ1-6	CASILDTGRTPLHF	TGTGCCAGCATCTTAGACACCGGACGTACACCCCTCCACTTT
TRBV3-1	TRBD1	NA	TRBJ2-7	CASSPRGQGIYEQYF	TGTGCCAGCAGTCCGAGGGGGCAGGGTATCTACGAGCAGTACTTC
TRBV6-5	NA	many	TRBJ1-1	CASSYSKRANTEAFF	TGTGCCAGCAGTTACTCGAAAAGGGCAAACACTGAAGCTTTCTTT
TRBV13	NA	NA	TRBJ1-1	CASSLGFGSGTNTEAFF	TGTGCCAGCAGCTTAGGGTTTGGGTCAGGGACGAACACTGAAGCTTTCTTT
TRBV12-3/TRBV12-4	NA	many	TRBJ2-6	CASSLDGSGANVLTF	TGTGCCAGCAGTTTGGACGGCTCTGGGGCCAACGTCCTGACTTTC
TRBV7-6	NA	many	TRBJ1-2	CASSLRPRGVAYTF	TGTGCCAGCAGCTTAAGGCCGAGGGGAGTTGCCTACACCTTC
TRBV6-1	NA	medium-sized	TRBJ1-1	CASSEQTNTEAFF	TGTGCCAGCAGTGAACAAACGAACACTGAAGCTTTCTTT
TRBV20-1	TRBD2	many	TRBJ2-7	CSARDGGGAAQYF	TGCAGTGCTAGAGATGGCGGGGGGGCCGCGCAGTACTTC
TRBV18	NA	many	TRBJ2-2	CASSPLQNTGELFF	TGTGCCAGCTCACCACTTCAGAACACCGGGGAGCTGTTTTTT
TRBV10-2	NA	many	TRBJ1-2	CASSEPLTGYGYTF	TGCGCCAGCAGTGAGCCCCTGACTGGCTATGGCTACACCTTC
TRBV20-1	NA	NA	TRBJ1-2	CSALGRNYGYTF	TGCAGTGCCCTCGGGCGGAACTATGGCTACACCTTC
TRBV18	NA	few	TRBJ2-3	CASSLPGRKSDTQYF	TGTGCCAGCTCACTCCCAGGAAGAAAGTCAGATACGCAGTATTTT
TRBV12-3/TRBV12-4	TRBD1	few	TRBJ2-7	CASSPGQGMYEQYF	TGTGCCAGCAGCCCCGGACAGGGGATGTACGAGCAGTACTTC
TRBV10-2	NA	few	TRBJ1-1	CASLWSNTEAFF	TGCGCCAGTCTTTGGTCGAACACTGAAGCTTTCTTT
TRBV5-1	NA	many	TRBJ1-2	CASSSGTNFNYGYTF	TGCGCCAGCAGCTCCGGGACAAATTTTAACTATGGCTACACCTTC
TRBV12-3/TRBV12-4	TRBD2	many	TRBJ2-1	CASSFGRGGRGEQFF	TGTGCCAGCAGTTTTGGCCGGGGGGGCCGGGGGGAGCAGTTCTTC
TRBV3-1	NA	NA	TRBJ2-3	CASSQSWGGSDTQYF	TGTGCCAGCAGCCAATCGTGGGGGGGCTCCGATACGCAGTATTTT
TRBV7-6	NA	NA	TRBJ1-5	CASSLRVATYPDQPQHF	TGTGCCAGCAGCTTACGGGTGGCCACATACCCAGATCAGCCCCAGCATTTT
TRBV28	NA	many	TRBJ2-3	CASSFDRRTDTQYF	TGTGCCAGCAGCTTTGACAGACGAACAGATACGCAGTATTTT
TRBV6-1	NA	NA	TRBJ2-7	CASSPGRRMGEQYF	TGTGCCAGCAGCCCGGGACGTCGCATGGGCGAGCAGTACTTC
TRBV6-2/TRBV6-3	TRBD2	few	TRBJ2-2	CASSGTSGELFF	TGTGCCAGCAGCGGGACTAGCGGGGAGCTGTTTTTT
TRBV2	TRBD1	many	TRBJ2-7	CASSRDREDQGYEQYF	TGTGCCAGCAGTCGGGACAGGGAGGACCAGGGTTACGAGCAGTACTTC
TRBV27	NA	medium-sized	TRBJ1-6	CASSFNEPRVTLHF	TGTGCCAGCAGTTTTAACGAGCCCCGAGTCACCCTCCACTTT
TRBV9	NA	medium-sized	TRBJ2-2	CASSVNRVAANTGELFF	TGTGCCAGCAGCGTAAATAGGGTAGCGGCGAACACCGGGGAGCTGTTTTTT
TRBV6-1	TRBD1	few	TRBJ2-7	CAGSTWTGGSYEQYF	TGTGCCGGCAGCACCTGGACAGGGGGCTCCTACGAGCAGTACTTC
TRBV11-1	NA	NA	TRBJ2-2	CASSLAVWRGVSSRTGELFF	TGTGCCAGCAGCTTAGCCGTCTGGCGGGGCGTTTCCAGTAGGACCGGGGAGCTGTTTTTT
TRBV13	TRBD1	many	TRBJ2-1	CASSSGQALSYNEQFF	TGTGCCAGCAGCTCTGGACAGGCCCTTTCCTACAATGAGCAGTTCTTC
TRBV20-1	TRBD2	NA	TRBJ2-1	CSASRASGSENEQFF	TGCAGTGCTAGTAGGGCTAGCGGGAGCGAGAATGAGCAGTTCTTC
TRBV20-1	TRBD2	NA	TRBJ2-7	CSARDQEAGEVREQYF	TGCAGTGCTAGAGATCAGGAAGCGGGAGAAGTCCGCGAGCAGTACTTC
TRBV11-2	TRBD1	many	TRBJ2-2	CASSPGDSPGELFF	TGTGCCAGCAGCCCAGGGGACAGCCCCGGGGAGCTGTTTTTT
TRBV7-9	TRBD1	once	TRBJ1-2	CASSTGGDSYYGYTF	TGTGCCAGCAGCACCGGGGGGGACAGTTACTATGGCTACACCTTC
TRBV7-2	TRBD1	many	TRBJ2-3	CASTRDRGADTQYF	TGTGCCAGCACCCGGGACAGGGGGGCAGATACGCAGTATTTT
TRBV19	TRBD2	NA	TRBJ2-1	CASSMSGRPHNEQFF	TGTGCCAGTAGTATGAGCGGGAGGCCTCACAATGAGCAGTTCTTC